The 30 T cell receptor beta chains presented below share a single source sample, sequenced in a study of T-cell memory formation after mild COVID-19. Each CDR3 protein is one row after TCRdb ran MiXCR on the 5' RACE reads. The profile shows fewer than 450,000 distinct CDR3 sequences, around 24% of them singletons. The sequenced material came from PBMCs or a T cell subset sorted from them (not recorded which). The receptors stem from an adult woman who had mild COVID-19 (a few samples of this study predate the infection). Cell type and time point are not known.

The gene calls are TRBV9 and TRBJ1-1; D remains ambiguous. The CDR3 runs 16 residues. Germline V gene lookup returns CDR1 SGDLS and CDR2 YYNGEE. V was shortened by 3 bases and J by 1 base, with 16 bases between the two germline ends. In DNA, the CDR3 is TGTGCCAGCAGCGAATTACCGACTCAACCGAACACTGAAGCTTTCTTT. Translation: CASSELPTQPNTEAFF.

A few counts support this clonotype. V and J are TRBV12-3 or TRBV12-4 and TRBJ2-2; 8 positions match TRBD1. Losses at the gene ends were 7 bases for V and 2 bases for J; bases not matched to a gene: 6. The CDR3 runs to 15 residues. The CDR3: CASTVDRVNTGELFF. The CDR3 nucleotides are TGTGCCAGCACCGTGGACAGGGTCAACACCGGGGAGCTGTTTTTT.

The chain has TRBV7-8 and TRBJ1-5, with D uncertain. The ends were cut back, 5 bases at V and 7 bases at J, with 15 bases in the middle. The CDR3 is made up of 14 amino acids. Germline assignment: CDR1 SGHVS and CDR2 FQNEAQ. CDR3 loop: CASSVDIAGQPQHF. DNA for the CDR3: TGTGCCAGCAGCGTCGACATAGCAGGACAGCCCCAGCATTTT.

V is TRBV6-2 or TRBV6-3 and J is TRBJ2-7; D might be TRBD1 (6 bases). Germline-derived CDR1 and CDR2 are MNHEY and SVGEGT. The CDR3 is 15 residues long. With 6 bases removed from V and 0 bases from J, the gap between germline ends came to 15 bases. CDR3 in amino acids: CASSKTRGLSYEQYF. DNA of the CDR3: TGTGCCAGCAGCAAAACCAGGGGCCTCTCCTACGAGCAGTACTTC.

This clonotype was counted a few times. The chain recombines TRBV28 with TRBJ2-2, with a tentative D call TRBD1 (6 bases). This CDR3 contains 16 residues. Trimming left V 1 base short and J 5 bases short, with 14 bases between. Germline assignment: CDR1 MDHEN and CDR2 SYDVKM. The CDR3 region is CASSLSRTGSTGELFF. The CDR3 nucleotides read TGTGCCAGCAGTTTATCACGTACAGGGAGTACCGGGGAGCTGTTTTTT.

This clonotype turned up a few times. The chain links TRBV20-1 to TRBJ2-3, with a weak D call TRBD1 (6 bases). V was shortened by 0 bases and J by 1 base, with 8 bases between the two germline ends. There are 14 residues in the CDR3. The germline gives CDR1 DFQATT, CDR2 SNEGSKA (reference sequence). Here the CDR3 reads CSARDGGGTDTQYF. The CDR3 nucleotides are TGCAGTGCTAGAGATGGGGGCGGCACAGATACGCAGTATTTT.

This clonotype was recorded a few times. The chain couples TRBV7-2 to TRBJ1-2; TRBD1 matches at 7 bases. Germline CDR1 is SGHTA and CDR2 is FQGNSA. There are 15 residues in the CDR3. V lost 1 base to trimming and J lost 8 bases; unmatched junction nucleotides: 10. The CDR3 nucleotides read TGTGCCAGCAGCTTAGGAGGGGGCACTTTCCGGGGCTACACCTTC. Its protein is CASSLGGGTFRGYTF.

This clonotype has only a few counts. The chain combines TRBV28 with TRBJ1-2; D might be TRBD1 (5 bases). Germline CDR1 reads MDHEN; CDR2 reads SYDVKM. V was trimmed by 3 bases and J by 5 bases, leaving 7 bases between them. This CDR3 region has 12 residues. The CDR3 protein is CASSLTEYGYTF. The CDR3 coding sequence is TGTGCCAGCAGTTTGACAGAGTATGGCTACACCTTC.

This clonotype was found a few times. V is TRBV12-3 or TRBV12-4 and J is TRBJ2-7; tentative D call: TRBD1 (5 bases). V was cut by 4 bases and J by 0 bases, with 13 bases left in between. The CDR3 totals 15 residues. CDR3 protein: CASSSRRQNSYEQYF. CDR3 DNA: TGTGCCAGCAGTTCCCGAAGACAGAACTCCTACGAGCAGTACTTC.

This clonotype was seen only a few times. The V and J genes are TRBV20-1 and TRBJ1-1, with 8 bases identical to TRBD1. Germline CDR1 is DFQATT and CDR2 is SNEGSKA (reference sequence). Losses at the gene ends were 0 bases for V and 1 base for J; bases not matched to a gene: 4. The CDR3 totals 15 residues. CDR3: CSARDKGQANTEAFF. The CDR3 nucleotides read TGCAGTGCTAGAGATAAGGGACAGGCGAACACTGAAGCTTTCTTT.

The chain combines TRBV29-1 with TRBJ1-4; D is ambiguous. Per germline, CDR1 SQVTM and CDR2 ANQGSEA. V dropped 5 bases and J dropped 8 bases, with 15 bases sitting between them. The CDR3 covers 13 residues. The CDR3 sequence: CSVSATGGEKLFF. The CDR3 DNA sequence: TGCAGCGTTTCCGCTACGGGTGGAGAAAAACTGTTTTTT.

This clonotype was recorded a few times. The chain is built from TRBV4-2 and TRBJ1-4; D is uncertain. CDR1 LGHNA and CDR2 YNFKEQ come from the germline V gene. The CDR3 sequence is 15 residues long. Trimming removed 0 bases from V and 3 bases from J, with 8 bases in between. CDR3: CASSQERTPNEKLFF. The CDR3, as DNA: TGTGCCAGCAGCCAAGAGAGAACCCCTAATGAAAAACTGTTTTTT.

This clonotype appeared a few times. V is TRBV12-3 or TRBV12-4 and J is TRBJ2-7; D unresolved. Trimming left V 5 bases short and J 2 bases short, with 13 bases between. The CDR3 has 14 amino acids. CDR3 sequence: CASSLQNRPYEQYF. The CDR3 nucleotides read TGTGCCAGCAGTCTACAGAACAGACCCTACGAGCAGTACTTC.

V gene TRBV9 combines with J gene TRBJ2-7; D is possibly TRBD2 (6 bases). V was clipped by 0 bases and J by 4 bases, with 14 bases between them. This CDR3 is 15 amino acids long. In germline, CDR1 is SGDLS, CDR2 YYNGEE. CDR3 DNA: TGTGCCAGCAGCGTAGGGACGGAGGGGTTTTACGAGCAGTACTTC. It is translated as CASSVGTEGFYEQYF.

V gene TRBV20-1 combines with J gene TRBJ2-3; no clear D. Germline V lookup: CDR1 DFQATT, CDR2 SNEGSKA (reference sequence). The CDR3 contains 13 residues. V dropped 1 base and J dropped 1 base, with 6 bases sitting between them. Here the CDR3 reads CSARVVRTDTQYF. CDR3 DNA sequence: TGCAGTGCTAGAGTCGTTCGCACAGATACGCAGTATTTT.

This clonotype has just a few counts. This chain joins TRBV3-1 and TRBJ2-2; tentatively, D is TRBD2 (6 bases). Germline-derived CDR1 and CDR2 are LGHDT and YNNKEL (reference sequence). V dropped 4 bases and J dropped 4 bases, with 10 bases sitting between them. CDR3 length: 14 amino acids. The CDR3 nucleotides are TGTGCCAGCAGCCGGACTACCGGCACCGGGGAGCTGTTTTTT. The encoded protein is CASSRTTGTGELFF.

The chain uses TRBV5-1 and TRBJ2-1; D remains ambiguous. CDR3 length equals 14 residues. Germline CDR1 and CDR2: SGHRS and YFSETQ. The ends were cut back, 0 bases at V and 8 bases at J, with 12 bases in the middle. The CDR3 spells CASSLGTIIDEQFF. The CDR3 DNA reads TGCGCCAGCAGCTTGGGGACGATAATCGATGAGCAGTTCTTC.

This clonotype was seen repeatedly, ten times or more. The CDR3 reads CASSLTGGNYGYTF. The CDR3 DNA reads as TGTGCCAGCAGTCTAACGGGGGGAAACTATGGCTACACCTTC. The rearrangement links TRBV12-3 or TRBV12-4 to TRBJ1-2; maybe TRBD1 (5 bases). V lost 5 bases to trimming and J lost 2 bases, with 12 bases between them. The CDR3 covers 14 residues.

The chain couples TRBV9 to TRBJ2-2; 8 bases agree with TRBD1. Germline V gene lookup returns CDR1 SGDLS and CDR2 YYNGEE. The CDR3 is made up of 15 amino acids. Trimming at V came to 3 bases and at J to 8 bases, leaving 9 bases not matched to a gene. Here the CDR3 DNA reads TGTGCCAGCAGCGGGTACGGACAGGGATCTGGGGAGCTGTTTTTT. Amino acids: CASSGYGQGSGELFF.

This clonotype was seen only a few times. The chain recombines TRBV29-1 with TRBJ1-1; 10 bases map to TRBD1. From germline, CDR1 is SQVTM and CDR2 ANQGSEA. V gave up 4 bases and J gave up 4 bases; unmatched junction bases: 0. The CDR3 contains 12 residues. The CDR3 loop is CSVGDRGTEAFF. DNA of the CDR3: TGCAGCGTTGGGGACAGGGGCACTGAAGCTTTCTTT.

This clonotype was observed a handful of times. CDR3 region: CASSLSGLAGSETQYF. As DNA, the CDR3 is TGCGCCAGCAGCTTGAGTGGGTTAGCGGGGTCAGAGACCCAGTACTTC. The V and J genes are TRBV5-1 and TRBJ2-5; 8 bases align to TRBD2. CDR1 is SGHRS, CDR2 YFSETQ, per germline. This CDR3 contains 16 residues. Trimming at V came to 1 base and at J to 4 bases, leaving 9 bases not matched to a gene.

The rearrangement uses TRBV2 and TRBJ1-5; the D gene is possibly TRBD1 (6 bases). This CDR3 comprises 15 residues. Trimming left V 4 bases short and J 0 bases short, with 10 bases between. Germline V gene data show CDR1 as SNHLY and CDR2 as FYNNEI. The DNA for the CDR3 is TGTGCCAGCAGTGGGACAGATCATAGCAATCAGCCCCAGCATTTT. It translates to CASSGTDHSNQPQHF. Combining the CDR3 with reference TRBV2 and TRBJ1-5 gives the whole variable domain EPEVTQTPSHQVTQMGQEVILRCVPISNHLYFYWYRQILGQKVEFLVSFYNNEISEKSEIFDDQFSVERPDGSNFTLKIRSTKLEDSAMYFCASSGTDHSNQPQHFGDGTRLSIL.

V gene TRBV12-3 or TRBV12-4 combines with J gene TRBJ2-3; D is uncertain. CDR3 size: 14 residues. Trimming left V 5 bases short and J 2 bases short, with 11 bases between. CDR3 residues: CASSIGPYTDTQYF. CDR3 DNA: TGTGCCAGCAGTATCGGGCCTTACACAGATACGCAGTATTTT.

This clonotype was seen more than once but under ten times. Here the CDR3 DNA reads TGTGCCAGCAGCCCGATTGGGCCTGGGGGGCCTGAAGCTTTCTTT. Its translation is CASSPIGPGGPEAFF. This rearrangement joins TRBV14 to TRBJ1-1; D possibly corresponds to TRBD1 (6 bases). Germline CDR1 is SGHDN and CDR2 is FVKESK. The V and J ends lost 4 bases and 6 bases respectively, with 18 bases between them. CDR3 length: 15 residues.

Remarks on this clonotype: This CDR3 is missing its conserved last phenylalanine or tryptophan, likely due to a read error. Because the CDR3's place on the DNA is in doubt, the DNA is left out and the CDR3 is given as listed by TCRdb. The CDR3 spells CGMTGEVS. The chain links TRBV20-1 to TRBJ1-1; the table gives TRBD1 as D, unverified against the DNA. With termini counted, the CDR3 has 8 amino acids. The germline CDR1 and CDR2 sequences are DFQATT and SNEGSKA (reference sequence).

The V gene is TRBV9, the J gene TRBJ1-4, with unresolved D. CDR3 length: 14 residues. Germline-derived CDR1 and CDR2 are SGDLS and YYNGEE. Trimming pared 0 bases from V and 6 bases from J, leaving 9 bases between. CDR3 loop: CASSVGTDDEKLFF. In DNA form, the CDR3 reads TGTGCCAGCAGCGTAGGGACTGATGATGAAAAACTGTTTTTT.

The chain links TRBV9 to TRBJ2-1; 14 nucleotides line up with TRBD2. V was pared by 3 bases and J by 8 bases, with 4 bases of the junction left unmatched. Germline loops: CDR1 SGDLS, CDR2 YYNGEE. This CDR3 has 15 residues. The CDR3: CASSGLAGGFDEQFF. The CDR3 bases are TGTGCCAGCAGCGGACTAGCGGGAGGGTTTGATGAGCAGTTCTTC. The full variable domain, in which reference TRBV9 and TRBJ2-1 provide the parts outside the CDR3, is DSGVTQTPKHLITATGQRVTLRCSPRSGDLSVYWYQQSLDQGLQFLIQYYNGEERAKGNILERFSAQQFPDLHSELNLSSLELGDSALYFCASSGLAGGFDEQFFGPGTRLTVL.

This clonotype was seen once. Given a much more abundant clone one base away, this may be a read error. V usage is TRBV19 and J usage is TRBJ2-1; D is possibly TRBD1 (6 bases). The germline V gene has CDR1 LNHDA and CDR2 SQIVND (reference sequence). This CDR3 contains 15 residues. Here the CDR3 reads CSSSIGQSSYNEQFF. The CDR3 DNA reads TGTTCCAGTAGTATCGGACAGAGCTCCTACAATGAGCAGTTCTTC.

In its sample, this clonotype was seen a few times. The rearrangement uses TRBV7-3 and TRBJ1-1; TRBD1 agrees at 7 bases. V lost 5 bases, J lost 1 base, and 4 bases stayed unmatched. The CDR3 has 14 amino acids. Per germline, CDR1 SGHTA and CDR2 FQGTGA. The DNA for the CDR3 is TGTGCCAGCAGCGTAGACAGGGCGAACACTGAAGCTTTCTTT. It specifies CASSVDRANTEAFF. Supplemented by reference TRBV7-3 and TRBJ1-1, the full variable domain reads GAGVSQTPSNKVTEKGKYVELRCDPISGHTALYWYRQSLGQGPEFLIYFQGTGAADDSGLPNDRFFAVRPEGSVSTLKIQRTERGDSAVYLCASSVDRANTEAFFGQGTRLTVV.

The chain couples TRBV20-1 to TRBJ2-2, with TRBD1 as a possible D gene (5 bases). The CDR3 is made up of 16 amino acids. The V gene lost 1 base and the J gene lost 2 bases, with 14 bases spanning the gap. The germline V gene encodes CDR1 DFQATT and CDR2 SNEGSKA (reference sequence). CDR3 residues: CSARGGVGRNTGELFF. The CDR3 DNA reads TGCAGTGCTAGAGGGGGTGTGGGGCGTAACACCGGGGAGCTGTTTTTT.